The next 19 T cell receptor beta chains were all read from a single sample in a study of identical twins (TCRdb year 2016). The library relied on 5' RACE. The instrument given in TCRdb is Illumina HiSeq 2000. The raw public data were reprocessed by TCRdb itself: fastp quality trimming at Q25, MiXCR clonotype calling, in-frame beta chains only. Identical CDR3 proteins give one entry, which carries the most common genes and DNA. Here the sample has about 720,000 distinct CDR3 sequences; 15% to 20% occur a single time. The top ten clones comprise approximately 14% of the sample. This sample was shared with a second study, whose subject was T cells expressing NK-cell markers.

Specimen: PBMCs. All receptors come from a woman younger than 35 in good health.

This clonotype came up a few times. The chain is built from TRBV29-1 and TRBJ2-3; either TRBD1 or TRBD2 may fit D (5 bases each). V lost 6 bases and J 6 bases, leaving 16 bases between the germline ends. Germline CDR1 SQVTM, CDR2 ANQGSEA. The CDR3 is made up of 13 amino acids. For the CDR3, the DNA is TGCAGCGTAGCGGCTCTTGGGGCGGATACGCAGTATTTT. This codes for CSVAALGADTQYF.

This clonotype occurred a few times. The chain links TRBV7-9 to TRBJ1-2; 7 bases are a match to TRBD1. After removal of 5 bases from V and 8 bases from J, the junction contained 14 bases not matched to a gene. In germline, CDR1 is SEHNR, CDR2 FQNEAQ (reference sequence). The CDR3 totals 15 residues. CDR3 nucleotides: TGTGCCAGCAGCCTGGGGACAGCCGGCGGTTGGGGCTACACCTTC. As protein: CASSLGTAGGWGYTF.

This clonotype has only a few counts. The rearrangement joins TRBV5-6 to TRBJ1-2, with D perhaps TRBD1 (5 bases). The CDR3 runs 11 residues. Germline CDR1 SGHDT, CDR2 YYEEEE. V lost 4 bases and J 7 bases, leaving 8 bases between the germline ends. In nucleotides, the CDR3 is TGTGCCAGCAGCCCAGGGTTTGGCTACACCTTC. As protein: CASSPGFGYTF.

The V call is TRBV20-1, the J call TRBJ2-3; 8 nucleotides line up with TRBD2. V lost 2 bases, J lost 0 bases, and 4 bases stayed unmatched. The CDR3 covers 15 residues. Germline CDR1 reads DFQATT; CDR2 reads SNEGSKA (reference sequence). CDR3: CSARLAGTSTDTQYF. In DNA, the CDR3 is TGCAGTGCTAGACTAGCGGGTACTAGCACAGATACGCAGTATTTT.

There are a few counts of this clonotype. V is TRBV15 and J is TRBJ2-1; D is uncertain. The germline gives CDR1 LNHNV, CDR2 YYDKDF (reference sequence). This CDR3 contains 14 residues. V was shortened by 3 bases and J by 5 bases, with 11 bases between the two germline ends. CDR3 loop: CATSRPGRNNEQFF. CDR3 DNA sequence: TGTGCCACCAGCAGGCCCGGACGGAACAATGAGCAGTTCTTC.

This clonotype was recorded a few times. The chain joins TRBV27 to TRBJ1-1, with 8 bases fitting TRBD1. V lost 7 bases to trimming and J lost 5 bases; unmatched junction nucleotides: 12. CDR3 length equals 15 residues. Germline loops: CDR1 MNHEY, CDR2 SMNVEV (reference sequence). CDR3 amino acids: CASTAGQGVRTEAFF. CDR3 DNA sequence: TGTGCCAGCACGGCCGGACAGGGAGTCAGGACTGAAGCTTTCTTT.

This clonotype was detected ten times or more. The CDR3 reads CASSPGQGMEETQYF. The CDR3 nucleotides read TGCGCCAGCAGCCCCGGACAGGGGATGGAAGAGACCCAGTACTTC. V and J are TRBV5-1 and TRBJ2-5, with 9 bases fitting TRBD1. Per the germline V gene, CDR1 is SGHRS and CDR2 is YFSETQ. The CDR3 extends over 15 amino acids. V lost 4 bases and J lost 3; bases outside the gene matches: 7.

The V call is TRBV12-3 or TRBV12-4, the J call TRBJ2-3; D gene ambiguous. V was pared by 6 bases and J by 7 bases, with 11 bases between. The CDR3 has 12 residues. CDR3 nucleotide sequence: TGTGCCAGCAGCCGTTCAGCTAATACGCAGTATTTT. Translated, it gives CASSRSANTQYF.

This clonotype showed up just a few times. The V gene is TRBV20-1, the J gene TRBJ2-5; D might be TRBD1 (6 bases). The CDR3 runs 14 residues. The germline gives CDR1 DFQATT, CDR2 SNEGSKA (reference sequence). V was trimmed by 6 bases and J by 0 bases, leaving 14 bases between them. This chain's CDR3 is CSASPHRDQETQYF. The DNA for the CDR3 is TGCAGTGCAAGCCCCCACAGGGACCAAGAGACCCAGTACTTC.

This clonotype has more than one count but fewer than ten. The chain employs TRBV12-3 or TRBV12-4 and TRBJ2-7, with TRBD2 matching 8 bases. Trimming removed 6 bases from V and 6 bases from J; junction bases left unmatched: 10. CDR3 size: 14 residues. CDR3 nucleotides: TGTGCCAGCAGCCCGGGACTAGTAAATCGCGAGCAGTACTTC. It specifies CASSPGLVNREQYF.

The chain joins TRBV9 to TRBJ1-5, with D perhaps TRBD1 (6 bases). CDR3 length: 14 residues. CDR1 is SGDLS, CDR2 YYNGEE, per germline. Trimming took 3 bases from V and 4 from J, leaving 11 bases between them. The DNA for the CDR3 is TGTGCCAGCAGCGGGACAGCGCATAATCAGCCCCAGCATTTT. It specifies CASSGTAHNQPQHF.

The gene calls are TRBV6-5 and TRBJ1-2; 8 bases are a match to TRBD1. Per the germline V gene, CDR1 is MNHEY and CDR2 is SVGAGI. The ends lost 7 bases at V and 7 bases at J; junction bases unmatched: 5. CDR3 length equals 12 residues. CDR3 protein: CASTGTGGGYTF. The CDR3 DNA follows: TGTGCCAGCACCGGGACAGGTGGTGGCTACACCTTC.

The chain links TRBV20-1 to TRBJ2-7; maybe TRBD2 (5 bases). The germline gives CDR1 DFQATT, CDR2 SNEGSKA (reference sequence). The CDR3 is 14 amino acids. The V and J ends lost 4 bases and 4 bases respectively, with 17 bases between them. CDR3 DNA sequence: TGCAGTGCTACTGGGAGATTGCCCCCTTACGAGCAGTACTTC. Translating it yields CSATGRLPPYEQYF.

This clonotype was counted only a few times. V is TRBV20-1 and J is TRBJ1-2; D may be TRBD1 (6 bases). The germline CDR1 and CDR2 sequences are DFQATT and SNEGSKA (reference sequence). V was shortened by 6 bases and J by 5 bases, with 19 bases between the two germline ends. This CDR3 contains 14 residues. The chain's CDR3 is CSAPIRGGDYGYTF. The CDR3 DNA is TGCAGTGCCCCCATTAGGGGGGGCGATTATGGCTACACCTTC.

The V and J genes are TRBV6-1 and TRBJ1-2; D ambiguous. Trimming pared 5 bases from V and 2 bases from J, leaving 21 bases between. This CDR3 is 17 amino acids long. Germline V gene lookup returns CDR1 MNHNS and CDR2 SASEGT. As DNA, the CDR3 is TGTGCCAGCAGTCGGTGGAAGGGCCCCGCTGGGAACTATGGCTACACCTTC. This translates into CASSRWKGPAGNYGYTF.

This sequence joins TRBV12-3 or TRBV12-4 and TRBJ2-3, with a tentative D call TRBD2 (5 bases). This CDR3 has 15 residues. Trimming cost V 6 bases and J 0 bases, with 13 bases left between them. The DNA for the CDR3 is TGTGCCAGCAGGTATAGCAGGACTAGCACAGATACGCAGTATTTT. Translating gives CASRYSRTSTDTQYF.

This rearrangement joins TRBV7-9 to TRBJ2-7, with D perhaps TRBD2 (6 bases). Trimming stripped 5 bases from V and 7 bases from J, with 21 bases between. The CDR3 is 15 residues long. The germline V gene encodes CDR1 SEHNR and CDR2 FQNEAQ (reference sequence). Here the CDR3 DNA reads TGTGCCAGCAGCCCCCGGGGGAGGCGGTCCTCGGAGCAGTACTTC. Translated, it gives CASSPRGRRSSEQYF.

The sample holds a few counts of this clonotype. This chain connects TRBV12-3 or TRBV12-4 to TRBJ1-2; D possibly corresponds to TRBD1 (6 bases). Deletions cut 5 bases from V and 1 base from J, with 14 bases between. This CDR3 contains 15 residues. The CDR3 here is CASSPGQQGNYGYTF. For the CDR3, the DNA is TGTGCCAGCAGTCCTGGCCAACAGGGTAACTATGGCTACACCTTC.

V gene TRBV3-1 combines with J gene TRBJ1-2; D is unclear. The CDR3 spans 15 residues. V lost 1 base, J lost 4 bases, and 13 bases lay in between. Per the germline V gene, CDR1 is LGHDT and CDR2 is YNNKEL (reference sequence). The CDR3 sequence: CASSQGSVSFYGYTF. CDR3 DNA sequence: TGTGCCAGCAGCCAAGGATCCGTCTCCTTCTATGGCTACACCTTC.